This T cell receptor (beta chain) was retrieved from a study of OX40 agonist ivuxolimab in advanced cancers. CDR1 and CDR2 (germline): SGHAT, FQNNGV. V was cut by 4 bases and J by 2 bases, with 12 bases left in between. This CDR3 spans 14 amino acids. Sequencing was performed with immunoSEQ multiplex PCR; in TCRdb, only in-frame clones are kept and a portion is missing. The sample holds 85,000 or so clones, 86% seen once. The specimen was CD4+ or CD8+ T cells sorted from blood, collected in a trial of the OX40 agonist ivuxolimab. This chain links TRBV11-2 with TRBJ2-7, with D possibly called TRBD1 or TRBD2 (5 bases each). The clonotype originates from an adult with an advanced solid tumor such as melanoma, head and neck, liver or kidney cancer. The CDR3 spells CASSWERGTYEQYF. The DNA for the CDR3 is TGTGCCAGCAGCTGGGAACGGGGCACCTACGAGCAGTACTTC.